The next 3 T cell receptor beta chains were all read from a single sample in a study of blood T cell repertoires in COVID-19. Sequenced by immunoSEQ multiplex PCR; TCRdb stores in-frame clones only, minus some. The table lists 35,000 to 50,000 clones, approximately 80% of them singletons. Material for sequencing was peripheral blood. Receptor source: a man between 65 and 85 years old with active or convalescent COVID-19.

In its sample, this clone was seen a few times. This chain joins TRBV5-1 and TRBJ1-2; a weak D match, TRBD1 (5 bases). Deletions cut 5 bases from V and 10 bases from J, with 18 bases between. The CDR3 sequence is 13 residues long. Germline lookup yields CDR1 SGHRS and CDR2 YFSETQ. DNA for the CDR3: TGCGCCAGCAGTTGGGGCCGCGCCAATTACTACACCTTC. Its translation is CASSWGRANYYTF.

This clone came up once. The gene calls are TRBV5-4 and TRBJ1-2; D is possibly TRBD1 (5 bases). V was clipped by 4 bases and J by 7 bases, with 14 bases between them. Germline-derived CDR1 and CDR2 are SGHNT and YYREEE (reference sequence). CDR3 length equals 13 residues. Here the CDR3 reads CASSRTLAAGYTF. The CDR3 bases are TGTGCCAGCAGCCGGACATTAGCGGCTGGCTACACCTTC.

The CDR3 reads CSASRRPLEPQYF. The DNA for the CDR3 is TGCAGTGCTAGTAGAAGACCGTTGGAGCCGCAGTATTTT. This sequence joins TRBV20-1 and TRBJ2-3; unclear D gene. This CDR3 has 13 amino acids. The V end lost 3 bases, the J end lost 10 bases, and 17 bases lay between the germline ends. Germline loops: CDR1 DFQATT, CDR2 SNEGSKA (reference sequence).